The rows below give T cell receptor beta chains drawn from one sample of a study of shared clonotypes between healthy human individuals. Here immunoSEQ multiplex PCR was the method, and the copy in TCRdb shows in-frame clones only, minus some. The profile shows some 1,900,000 clones, around 96% of them singletons. The sequenced sample was naive CD8+ T cells sorted from blood. These receptors came from a man between 18 and 35 years old in good health. Both conserved end residues are part of each CDR3. The order of the fields is J gene, D gene, clone size, V gene, CDR3 protein, CDR3 DNA. D genes are given only for firm matches. Expanded clones are given a class, and other clones once, few, many or no size at all.

J: TRBJ1-5; D: TRBD1; size: NA; V: TRBV19; CDR3: CASSGHPGQVNSNQPQHF; DNA: TGTGCCAGTAGTGGGCACCCGGGACAGGTGAATAGCAATCAGCCCCAGCATTTT
J: TRBJ2-1; D: TRBD2; size: NA; V: TRBV4-1; CDR3: CASSQYPTGGVGEQFF; DNA: TGCGCCAGCAGCCAATACCCCACTGGGGGGGTAGGGGAGCAGTTCTTC
J: TRBJ1-6; D: NA; size: NA; V: TRBV7-6; CDR3: CASSRGINSPLHF; DNA: TGTGCCAGCAGCCGTGGGATCAATTCACCCCTCCACTTT
J: TRBJ2-3; D: NA; size: NA; V: TRBV6-6; CDR3: CASIFYLGGTDTQYF; DNA: TGTGCCAGCATCTTTTACCTCGGGGGCACAGATACGCAGTATTTT
J: TRBJ2-3; D: NA; size: NA; V: TRBV13; CDR3: CASSLRLSDIVGGTDTQYF; DNA: TGTGCCAGCAGCTTACGTCTCAGCGATATAGTGGGCGGCACAGATACGCAGTATTTT
J: TRBJ1-1; D: TRBD1; size: NA; V: TRBV6-5; CDR3: CASSYGQGGYTEAFF; DNA: TGTGCCAGCAGTTACGGACAGGGGGGGTACACTGAAGCTTTCTTT
J: TRBJ2-1; D: NA; size: NA; V: TRBV7-6; CDR3: CASSSHGTAGVDEQFF; DNA: TGTGCCAGCAGCTCGCACGGGACGGCGGGCGTCGATGAGCAGTTCTTC
J: TRBJ2-1; D: NA; size: NA; V: TRBV7-9; CDR3: CASSPPPGGDQFF; DNA: TGTGCCAGCAGCCCCCCGCCGGGCGGAGATCAGTTCTTC
J: TRBJ2-3; D: NA; size: NA; V: TRBV5-4; CDR3: CASSQDRSTDTQYF; DNA: TGTGCCAGCAGCCAGGACAGAAGCACAGATACGCAGTATTTT
J: TRBJ2-7; D: NA; size: NA; V: TRBV9; CDR3: CASSQWGTGFYEQYF; DNA: TGTGCCAGCAGCCAATGGGGGACTGGGTTCTACGAGCAGTACTTC
J: TRBJ2-5; D: NA; size: NA; V: TRBV30; CDR3: CAWSVDSGETQYF; DNA: TGTGCCTGGAGTGTAGACAGTGGAGAGACCCAGTACTTC
J: TRBJ2-5; D: TRBD2; size: once; V: TRBV7-9; CDR3: CASSPGEGLETQYF; DNA: TGTGCCAGCAGTCCGGGGGAGGGCCTGGAGACCCAGTACTTC
J: TRBJ1-5; D: TRBD1; size: NA; V: TRBV10-3; CDR3: CAISGGQGGNQPQHF; DNA: TGTGCCATCAGTGGGGGACAGGGAGGTAATCAGCCCCAGCATTTT
J: TRBJ2-7; D: TRBD2; size: NA; V: TRBV7-2; CDR3: CASSSGTLTSGNYEQYF; DNA: TGTGCCAGCAGCTCCGGAACACTGACTAGCGGGAACTACGAGCAGTACTTC
J: TRBJ2-5; D: NA; size: NA; V: TRBV14; CDR3: CASSQVAEITQYF; DNA: TGTGCCAGCAGCCAAGTGGCCGAGATTACCCAGTACTTC
J: TRBJ2-3; D: NA; size: NA; V: TRBV20-1; CDR3: CSARGGMIQYF; DNA: TGCAGTGCTAGAGGGGGGATGATCCAGTATTTT
J: TRBJ1-1; D: TRBD1; size: NA; V: TRBV5-6; CDR3: CASSLLLQGPTEAFF; DNA: TGTGCCAGCAGCTTATTATTACAGGGGCCCACTGAAGCTTTCTTT
J: TRBJ2-3; D: TRBD2; size: NA; V: TRBV5-4; CDR3: CASGRLAGGRSTDTQYF; DNA: TGTGCCAGCGGACGACTAGCGGGGGGGAGGAGCACAGATACGCAGTATTTT
J: TRBJ2-1; D: TRBD2; size: NA; V: TRBV4-3; CDR3: CASSQDLWREVVYNEQFF; DNA: TGCGCCAGCAGCCAAGATTTGTGGCGGGAGGTAGTATACAATGAGCAGTTCTTC
J: TRBJ2-5; D: NA; size: NA; V: TRBV4-3; CDR3: CASSPRGEETQYF; DNA: TGCGCCAGCAGCCCCCGAGGGGAGGAGACCCAGTACTTC
J: TRBJ2-7; D: TRBD1; size: NA; V: TRBV10-3; CDR3: CAIQDRGRGYEQYF; DNA: TGTGCCATACAGGACAGGGGACGAGGCTACGAGCAGTACTTC
J: TRBJ1-2; D: NA; size: once; V: TRBV10-3; CDR3: CAISDAGRLNYGYTF; DNA: TGTGCCATCAGTGACGCCGGGAGGCTTAACTATGGCTACACCTTC
J: TRBJ2-7; D: NA; size: NA; V: TRBV6-4; CDR3: CASAGRPPLEQYF; DNA: TGTGCCAGCGCGGGACGGCCTCCTTTGGAGCAGTACTTC
J: TRBJ2-1; D: TRBD2; size: NA; V: TRBV11-2; CDR3: CASSLVGLAGINEQFF; DNA: TGTGCCAGCAGCTTAGTCGGACTAGCGGGGATCAATGAGCAGTTCTTC
J: TRBJ2-5; D: TRBD1; size: NA; V: TRBV25-1; CDR3: CASSKGQGGSQETQYF; DNA: TGTGCCAGCAGTAAGGGACAGGGAGGGAGCCAAGAGACCCAGTACTTC
J: TRBJ2-2; D: NA; size: NA; V: TRBV29-1; CDR3: CSVEAGETGELFF; DNA: TGCAGCGTTGAGGCAGGGGAGACCGGGGAGCTGTTTTTT
J: TRBJ2-7; D: NA; size: NA; V: TRBV5-1; CDR3: CASRLGGSYEQYF; DNA: TGCGCCAGCAGACTAGGGGGTTCCTACGAGCAGTACTTC
J: TRBJ2-1; D: NA; size: few; V: TRBV27; CDR3: CASSLLNEQFF; DNA: TGTGCCAGCAGTTTATTGAATGAGCAGTTCTTC
J: TRBJ2-7; D: TRBD1; size: NA; V: TRBV4-1; CDR3: CASSHNRDRGFYEQYF; DNA: TGCGCCAGCAGCCATAACCGGGACAGGGGGTTCTACGAGCAGTACTTC
J: TRBJ1-6; D: NA; size: NA; V: TRBV30; CDR3: CAWKVGEYVSYNSPLHF; DNA: TGTGCCTGGAAAGTAGGGGAATACGTGTCCTATAATTCACCCCTCCACTTT
J: TRBJ1-5; D: NA; size: NA; V: TRBV13; CDR3: CASSLKGGRQPQHF; DNA: TGTGCCAGCAGCTTAAAAGGGGGTCGCCAGCCCCAGCATTTT
J: TRBJ2-7; D: NA; size: NA; V: TRBV13; CDR3: CASSPYEQYF; DNA: TGTGCCAGCAGCCCGTACGAGCAGTACTTC
J: TRBJ2-2; D: NA; size: NA; V: TRBV6-4; CDR3: CASSDPQEEGAGELFF; DNA: TGTGCCAGCAGTGACCCTCAAGAAGAGGGGGCCGGGGAGCTGTTTTTT
J: TRBJ2-7; D: TRBD1; size: NA; V: TRBV14; CDR3: CASSLTDRGPYEQYF; DNA: TGTGCCAGCAGCCTTACGGACAGGGGCCCCTACGAGCAGTACTTC
J: TRBJ1-6; D: NA; size: NA; V: TRBV28; CDR3: CASSFQGLGSPLHF; DNA: TGTGCCAGCAGTTTTCAGGGGTTAGGGTCACCCCTCCACTTT
J: TRBJ2-2; D: TRBD2; size: few; V: TRBV27; CDR3: CASARLAGGIGELFF; DNA: TGTGCCAGTGCCCGACTAGCGGGAGGTATAGGGGAGCTGTTTTTT
J: TRBJ2-5; D: TRBD1; size: once; V: TRBV2; CDR3: CASRTGGRETQYF; DNA: TGTGCCAGCAGAACAGGGGGGCGAGAGACCCAGTACTTC
J: TRBJ1-1; D: NA; size: NA; V: TRBV6-5; CDR3: CASSLGGGTEAFF; DNA: TGTGCCAGCAGTTTGGGGGGTGGAACTGAAGCTTTCTTT
J: TRBJ1-2; D: NA; size: NA; V: TRBV9; CDR3: CASSIRTDANYGYTF; DNA: TGTGCCAGCAGCATCCGGACCGACGCTAACTATGGCTACACCTTC
J: TRBJ2-1; D: NA; size: NA; V: TRBV30; CDR3: CAWSVLGNEQFF; DNA: TGTGCCTGGAGTGTACTCGGCAATGAGCAGTTCTTC
J: TRBJ2-7; D: TRBD1; size: NA; V: TRBV15; CDR3: CATSRGQGHEQYF; DNA: TGTGCCACCAGCAGAGGACAGGGTCACGAGCAGTACTTC
J: TRBJ1-2; D: NA; size: NA; V: TRBV7-3; CDR3: CASSPGGVGYGYTF; DNA: TGTGCCAGCAGCCCCGGTGGCGTAGGCTATGGCTACACCTTC
J: TRBJ1-2; D: NA; size: NA; V: TRBV7-8; CDR3: CASSSQGNYGYTF; DNA: TGTGCCAGCAGCTCACAGGGTAACTATGGCTACACCTTC
J: TRBJ2-1; D: NA; size: NA; V: TRBV21-1; CDR3: CASSKTTSGRKSSYNEQFF; DNA: TGTGCCAGCAGCAAGACGACTAGCGGGAGGAAAAGCTCCTACAATGAGCAGTTCTTC
J: TRBJ1-1; D: NA; size: NA; V: TRBV7-3; CDR3: CASSLNPGMNTEAFF; DNA: TGTGCCAGCAGCTTAAATCCAGGGATGAACACTGAAGCTTTCTTT
J: TRBJ1-5; D: NA; size: NA; V: TRBV30; CDR3: CAWSHAGLEPQHF; DNA: TGTGCCTGGAGCCACGCGGGGTTAGAGCCCCAGCATTTT
J: TRBJ2-1; D: NA; size: NA; V: TRBV27; CDR3: CASWDVSYNEQFF; DNA: TGTGCCAGCTGGGACGTCTCCTACAATGAGCAGTTCTTC
J: TRBJ2-7; D: NA; size: NA; V: TRBV11-2; CDR3: CASRPPSGEGAEQYF; DNA: TGTGCCAGCAGACCACCCTCAGGGGAAGGTGCCGAGCAGTACTTC
J: TRBJ2-1; D: TRBD2; size: NA; V: TRBV4-3; CDR3: CASSLGTSGNEQFF; DNA: TGCGCCAGCAGCCTCGGGACTAGCGGGAATGAGCAGTTCTTC